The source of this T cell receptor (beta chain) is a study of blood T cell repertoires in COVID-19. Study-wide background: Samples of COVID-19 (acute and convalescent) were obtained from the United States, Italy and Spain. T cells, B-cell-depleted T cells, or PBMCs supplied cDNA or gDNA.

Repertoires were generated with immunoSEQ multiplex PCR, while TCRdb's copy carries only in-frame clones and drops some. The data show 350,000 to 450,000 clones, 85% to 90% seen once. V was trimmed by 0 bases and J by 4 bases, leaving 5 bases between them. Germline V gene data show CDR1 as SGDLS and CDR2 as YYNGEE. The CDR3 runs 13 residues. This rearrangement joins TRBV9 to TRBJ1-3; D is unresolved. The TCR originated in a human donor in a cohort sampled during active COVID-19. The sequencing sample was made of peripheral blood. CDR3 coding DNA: TGTGCCAGCAGCGTAGATCTGGGAAACACCATATATTTT. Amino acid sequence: CASSVDLGNTIYF.